Here is one T cell receptor beta chain with its context. In the original analysis: Amplification of reference gene primers provided the estimated nucleated cell counts. Profiled with immunoSEQ multiplex PCR; TCRdb holds only in-frame clones, not every one. The V and J calls and the clone size are those of that table, but D and trimming were determined from the DNA. The sample shows roughly 190,000 clones, roughly 81% of them seen only once. The data were obtained in a study of blood T cell repertoires in COVID-19. Study details: The study drew acute and convalescent COVID-19 samples from the United States, Italy and Spain. T cells, B-cell-depleted T cells, or PBMCs supplied cDNA or gDNA.

This CDR3 has 14 amino acids. Trimming pared 5 bases from V and 1 base from J, leaving 11 bases between. Germline assignment: CDR1 SGHTA and CDR2 FQGNSA. Seattle cases were enrolled at active infection and followed longitudinally. This clonotype was sampled from a middle-aged woman with COVID-19, enrolled during active disease. Sequencing was carried out using peripheral blood. The chain has TRBV7-2 and TRBJ1-1; D is possibly TRBD1 (6 bases). The CDR3 DNA follows: TGTGCCAGCAGCACGTACAGGGAGAACACTGAAGCTTTCTTT. Translation: CASSTYRENTEAFF. The full variable domain, its missing parts supplied by reference TRBV7-2 and TRBJ1-1, is GAGVSQSPSNKVTEKGKDVELRCDPISGHTALYWYRQSLGQGLEFLIYFQGNSAPDKSGLPSDRFSAERTGGSVSTLTIQRTQQEDSAVYLCASSTYRENTEAFFGQGTRLTVV.